The entry below gives a single T cell receptor beta chain sequence along with its context. In its sample, this clone was seen many times. Its binding antigen is unknown. No quality values exist for individual bases; no much larger clone is one base distant. Using the deep immunoSEQ assay, multiplex PCR amplified TCR CDR3 regions from genomic DNA. Extracted genomic DNA from each cell subset was distributed evenly across all wells of several immunoSEQ 96-well plates, and each plate was treated as a replicate. For sorted subsets, about 200 ng genomic DNA, equal to some 28,000 T cell genomes, was loaded into each replicate PCR. Purified libraries were measured with a Qubit 3.0 fluorometer, size-checked on a Bioanalyzer 2100, and measured again with the KAPA Library Quantification kit. Every immunoSEQ 96-well plate was sequenced on a dedicated single-read 150-cycle Illumina NextSeq 550 flow cell. The published analysis was carried out like this. Because the immunoSEQ output included only junctional sequences and no quality scores, the filtering could not be the same as the filtering used for full-length reads. Sequences were annotated with PyIR, a Python wrapper for IgBLAST v1.9, and V/J genes and CDR3 were assigned using IMGT germline references. Reads with weak V/J assignments (E-value above 1e-6), missing CDR3, stop codons, out-of-frame junctions, or ambiguous translated residues were removed. A V3J clonotype was defined by an identical inferred V gene, J gene, and CDR3 amino acid sequence. Percentage overlap between repertoires was calculated by dividing the number of shared unique clonotypes by the size of the smaller repertoire. RTK rarefaction, the Chao1 estimator, and Recon v2.1 estimates of unobserved clonotypes were used to assess repertoire richness. Generation probabilities were computed with OLGA for all TCRbeta clonotypes obtained by the gDNA method from several donors. Not all clones reach the TCRdb copy of this immuneACCESS table, which keeps in-frame sequences only. Checked studies attribute under half of the gap to unresolved V genes and leave the rest unexplained. The D gene and trimming were derived from the DNA, and the V and J assignments and clone size from that table. The sample records some 1 million clones, approximately 68% of which are singletons. About 1.5% of the sample rests with the top ten.

The data are from a study of shared clonotypes between healthy human individuals (dated by TCRdb to the early 2020s). With respect to the entire study: A couple of women and a few men aged 18 to 49 years were included in the cohort. Per donor, leukapheresis produced somewhere between about 0.8 and 9 billion PBMCs. Per donor, three plates each were used for CD4 naive and CD4 memory, two for CD8 naive, and one for CD8 memory. Different laboratories and diverse techniques were used to prepare libraries and sequence TCR repertoires, to increase sequencing depth and limit assay-specific biases. To estimate repertoire size and how much clonotype sharing occurs between individuals, the study deeply sequenced the blood TCR repertoires of roughly 5 healthy adults. What the authors observed across the whole study: Compared with non-shared clonotypes, clonotypes shared by all four sorted-subset donors had higher generation probabilities. Because the study included a small number of donors, the genetic and exposure-history diversity represented was limited. Sampling was limited to blood, and TCR repertoires in tissue likely differ from TCR repertoires in blood. Pairwise subsampling led to the expectation that sequencing depth would affect the degree of clonotype sharing among donors. Incomplete sequencing was indicated by rarefaction of sorted-subset datasets, despite the large sequencing depth. Around 5% of naive CD4, around 4% of naive CD8, around 2.3% of memory CD4, and less than 0.45% of memory CD8 clonotypes were shared across a few donors. Estimated clonotype richness was generally larger for naive than for memory subsets.

From cysteine to phenylalanine, the CDR3 is 14 amino acids long. Only the CDR3 portion is preserved as DNA: 42 bases, with reading frame beginning at the first base. For CDR1 and CDR2, the germline V gene lists LGHNA and YSLEER. Trimmed from V: 5 bases; trimmed from J: 4 bases; junction bases lacking a gene match: 6. The donors were healthy, HIV-negative adults who had no recently reported acute infections or vaccinations. All donors were Caucasian adults living in Nashville, Tennessee, USA. CD4+ T cells were enriched by magnetic negative selection; naive cells were then positively selected on CD45RA, and the negative fraction formed the memory subset. After blood collection by leukapheresis, PBMCs were isolated using Ficoll-Histopaque density gradient centrifugation and then cryopreserved in the vapor phase of liquid nitrogen. Analytical flow cytometry was used to check the purity and quantity of each magnetically sorted T cell population. Genomic DNA was isolated from every sorted fraction and measured by UV absorbance on a Nanodrop 2000c.

The origin of this receptor is a man aged 18 to 30 in good health. Sequences were obtained from memory CD4+ T cells sorted from blood. The cell subset or site label, as the study defines it: CD45RA-negative fraction. The chain joins TRBV4-3 to TRBJ2-7, and TRBD1 matches 9 of the central bases. The CDR3 region has the sequence CASSYGQGIYEQYF. The DNA reads as follows: TGCGCCAGCAGCTATGGACAGGGGATATACGAGCAGTACTTC.